The 6 T cell receptor beta chains below come from one sample, sequenced in a study of blood T cell repertoires in COVID-19. Data came from immunoSEQ multiplex PCR; TCRdb stores just in-frame clones and leaves some out. The table has roughly 440,000 clones, 88% seen once. The specimen was peripheral blood. The receptors stem from a woman in her 50s with COVID-19, enrolled during active disease.

The genes are TRBV5-1 and TRBJ1-2, with TRBD1 identical over 7 bases. Germline V gives CDR1 SGHRS, CDR2 YFSETQ. CDR3 length equals 15 residues. V shed 2 bases, J shed 2 bases, and the junction held 6 bases outside the gene matches. As DNA, the CDR3 is TGCGCCAGCAGCTTACAACAGGGGATAAACTATGGCTACACCTTC. It yields the protein CASSLQQGINYGYTF.

This chain links TRBV28 with TRBJ2-7; 9 positions agree with TRBD1. After removal of 7 bases from V and 2 bases from J, the junction contained 9 bases not matched to a gene. This CDR3 is built from 15 residues. Germline lookup yields CDR1 MDHEN and CDR2 SYDVKM. CDR3 residues: CASTTTGGFAYEQYF. The CDR3 nucleotides are TGTGCCAGCACCACTACAGGGGGCTTCGCCTACGAGCAGTACTTC.

This sequence joins TRBV11-3 and TRBJ2-1; 11 bases agree with TRBD2. V trimming: 0 bases; J trimming: 8 bases; junction bases outside the gene matches: 9. The CDR3 totals 17 residues. CDR1 and CDR2 from the germline V gene are SGHNT and YENEEA. The CDR3 region has the DNA TGTGCCAGCAGCTTAGAGGCTAGCGGGGGGCCATTGGATGAGCAGTTCTTC. It encodes CASSLEASGGPLDEQFF.

V usage is TRBV6-1 and J usage is TRBJ1-1; tentatively, D is TRBD1 (5 bases). Germline CDR1 reads MNHNS; CDR2 reads SASEGT. The length of the CDR3 is 17 residues. The ends were cut back, 2 bases at V and 4 bases at J, with 20 bases in the middle. CDR3 protein: CASSEKIARTGGTEAFF. The DNA for the CDR3 is TGTGCCAGCAGTGAAAAGATAGCGAGGACGGGGGGCACTGAAGCTTTCTTT.

This clone was detected only once. The genes are TRBV19 and TRBJ1-5; no clear D gene. V was cut by 5 bases and J by 5 bases, with 10 bases left in between. This CDR3 has 13 amino acids. Germline V CDR1 and CDR2: LNHDA, SQIVND (reference sequence). CDR3 coding DNA: TGTGCCAGTAGTCCCTACGTTGATCAGCCCCAGCATTTT. Translation: CASSPYVDQPQHF.

CDR3 loop: CAISVVPGQTNYGYTF. The CDR3 DNA follows: TGTGCCATCAGTGTTGTACCGGGACAGACTAACTATGGCTACACCTTC. The V gene is TRBV10-3, the J gene TRBJ1-2; 7 nucleotides agree with TRBD1. J gave up 0 bases and V 4 bases, and 8 bases lay outside the gene matches. Germline V gene data show CDR1 as ENHRY and CDR2 as SYGVKD. The CDR3 length is 16 residues.